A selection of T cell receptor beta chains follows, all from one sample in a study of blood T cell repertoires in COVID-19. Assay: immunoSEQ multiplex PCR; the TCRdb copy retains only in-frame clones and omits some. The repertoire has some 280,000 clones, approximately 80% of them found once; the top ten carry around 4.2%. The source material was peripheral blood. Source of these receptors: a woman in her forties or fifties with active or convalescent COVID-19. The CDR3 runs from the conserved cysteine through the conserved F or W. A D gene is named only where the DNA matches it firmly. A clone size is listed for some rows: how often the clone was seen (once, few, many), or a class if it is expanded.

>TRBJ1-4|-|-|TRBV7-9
CASSPRRGGARANEKLFF
TGTGCCAGCAGCCCTCGTCGGGGCGGGGCACGCGCTAATGAAAAACTGTTTTTT
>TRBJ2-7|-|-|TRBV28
CASSFVGEEQYF
TGTGCCAGCAGTTTCGTCGGTGAAGAGCAGTACTTC
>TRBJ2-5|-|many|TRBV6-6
CASRLQGPQETQYF
TGTGCCAGCAGGCTCCAGGGGCCCCAAGAGACCCAGTACTTC
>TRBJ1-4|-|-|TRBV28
CASSFGVVEKLFF
TGTGCCAGCAGTTTCGGGGTTGTTGAAAAACTGTTTTTT
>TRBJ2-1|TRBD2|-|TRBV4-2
CASKASGDGDEQFF
TGTGCCAGCAAGGCTAGCGGAGACGGGGATGAGCAGTTCTTC
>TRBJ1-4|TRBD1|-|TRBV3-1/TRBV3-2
CASSQDAPTGTDNEKLFF
TGTGCCAGCAGCCAAGACGCTCCCACCGGGACAGACAATGAAAAACTGTTTTTT
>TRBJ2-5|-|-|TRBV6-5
CASSYNLVVTTQYF
TGTGCCAGCAGTTACAACCTAGTTGTTACGACCCAGTACTTC
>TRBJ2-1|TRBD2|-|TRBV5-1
CASSPSGGLAGTTGEFF
TGCGCCAGCAGCCCCTCAGGTGGGCTAGCGGGGACAACTGGGGAGTTCTTC
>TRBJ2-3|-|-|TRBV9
CASSPSGLLISTDTQYF
TGTGCCAGCAGCCCAAGTGGGCTTCTGATTAGCACAGATACGCAGTATTTT
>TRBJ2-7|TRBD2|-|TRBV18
CASSRSGSSYEQYF
TGTGCCAGCTCGAGAAGCGGGAGCTCCTACGAGCAGTACTTC
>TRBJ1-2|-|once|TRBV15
CATSKGHLERYGYTF
TGTGCCACCAGCAAAGGACATTTGGAGAGGTATGGCTACACCTTC
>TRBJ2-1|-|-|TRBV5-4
CASSITTGRSEQFF
TGTGCCAGCAGCATTACGACAGGCCGGAGTGAGCAGTTCTTC
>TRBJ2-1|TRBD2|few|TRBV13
CASSTHTSDEQFF
TGTGCCAGCAGCACCCATACTAGCGATGAGCAGTTCTTC
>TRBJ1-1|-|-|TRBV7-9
CASSHRQAAEAFF
TGTGCCAGCAGCCACCGACAGGCTGCTGAAGCTTTCTTT
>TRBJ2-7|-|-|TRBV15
CATSPGMSYEQYF
TGTGCCACCAGTCCAGGGATGTCCTACGAGCAGTACTTC
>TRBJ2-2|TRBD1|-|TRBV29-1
CSVAGQGFGELFF
TGCAGCGTTGCGGGACAGGGGTTCGGGGAGCTGTTTTTT